Below, one TCR beta chain is given with its context. Study members were between about 18 and 100 years old and lived in 24 US regions. This record belongs to a study of blood T cell repertoires in COVID-19. Overall study context: The United States, Italy and Spain were the sources of the acute and convalescent COVID-19 samples. PBMCs, B-cell-depleted T cells, or T cells were the source of the cDNA or gDNA that made up the material.

V was clipped by 1 base and J by 0 bases, with 13 bases between them. The CDR3 has 17 amino acids. Germline V lookup: CDR1 SGHRS, CDR2 YFSETQ. Some clones are missing from TCRdb's copy, which holds only in-frame ones; the method was immunoSEQ multiplex PCR. The table has about 400,000 clones, about 90% seen once. Specimen: PBMCs or T cells enriched from blood (not recorded which). This TCR was recovered from a woman aged 25 to 45 who had recovered from COVID-19. The rearrangement joins TRBV5-1 to TRBJ2-2; possibly TRBD1 for D (5 bases). Here the CDR3 DNA reads TGCGCCAGCAGCTTGAGGGTAGGGGTTTCGAACACCGGGGAGCTGTTTTTT. Translating gives CASSLRVGVSNTGELFF.